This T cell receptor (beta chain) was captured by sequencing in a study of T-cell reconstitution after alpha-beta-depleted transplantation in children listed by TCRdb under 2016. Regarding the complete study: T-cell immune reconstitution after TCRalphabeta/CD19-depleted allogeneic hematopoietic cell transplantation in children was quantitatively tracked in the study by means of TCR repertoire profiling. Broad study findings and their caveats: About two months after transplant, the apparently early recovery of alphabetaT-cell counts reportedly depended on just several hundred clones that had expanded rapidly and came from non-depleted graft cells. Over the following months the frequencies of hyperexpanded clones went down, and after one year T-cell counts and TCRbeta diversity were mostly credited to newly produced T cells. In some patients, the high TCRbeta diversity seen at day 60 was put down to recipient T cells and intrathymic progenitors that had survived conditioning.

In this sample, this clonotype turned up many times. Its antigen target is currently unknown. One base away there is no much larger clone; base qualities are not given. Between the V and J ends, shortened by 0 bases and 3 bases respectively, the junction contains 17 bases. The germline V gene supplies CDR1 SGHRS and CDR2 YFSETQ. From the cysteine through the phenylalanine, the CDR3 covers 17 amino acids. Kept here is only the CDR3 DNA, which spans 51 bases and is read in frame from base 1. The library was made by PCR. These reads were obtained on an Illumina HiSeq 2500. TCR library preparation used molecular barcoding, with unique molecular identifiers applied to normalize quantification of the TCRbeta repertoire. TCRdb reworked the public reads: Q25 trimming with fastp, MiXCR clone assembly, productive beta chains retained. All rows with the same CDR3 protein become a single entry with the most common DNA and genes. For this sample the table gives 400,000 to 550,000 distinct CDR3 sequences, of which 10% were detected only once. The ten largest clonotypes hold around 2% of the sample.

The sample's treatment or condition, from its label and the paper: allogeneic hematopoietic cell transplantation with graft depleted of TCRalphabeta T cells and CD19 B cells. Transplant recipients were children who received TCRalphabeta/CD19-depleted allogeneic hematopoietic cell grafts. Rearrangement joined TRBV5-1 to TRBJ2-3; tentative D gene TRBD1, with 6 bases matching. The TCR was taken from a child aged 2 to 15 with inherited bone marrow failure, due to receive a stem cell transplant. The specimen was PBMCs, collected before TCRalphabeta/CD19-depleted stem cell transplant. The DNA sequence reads TGCGCCAGCAGCTTGGCCAGTCCCGGCAGGGGAACAGATACGCAGTATTTT. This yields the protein CASSLASPGRGTDTQYF.